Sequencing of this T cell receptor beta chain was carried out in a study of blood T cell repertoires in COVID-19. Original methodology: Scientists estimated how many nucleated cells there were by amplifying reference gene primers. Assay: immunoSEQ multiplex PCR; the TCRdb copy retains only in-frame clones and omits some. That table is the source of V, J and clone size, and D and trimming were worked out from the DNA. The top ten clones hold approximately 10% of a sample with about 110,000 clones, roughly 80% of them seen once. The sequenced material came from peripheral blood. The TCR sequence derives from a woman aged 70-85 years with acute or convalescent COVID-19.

The DNA of the CDR3 is TGTGCCAGCAGTTCTTTCGCGTCGGACGTCCTGGGGGCCACAGATACGCAGTATTTT. Its translation: CASSSFASDVLGATDTQYF. V and J are TRBV6-2 or TRBV6-3 and TRBJ2-3; D perhaps matches TRBD1 (6 bases). Germline V gene lookup returns CDR1 MNHEY and CDR2 SVGEGT. This CDR3 contains 19 residues. V dropped 4 bases and J dropped 2 bases, with 25 bases sitting between them.